The source of this T cell receptor beta chain is a study of blood T cell repertoires in COVID-19. Looking at the study overall: The study drew acute and convalescent COVID-19 samples from the United States, Italy and Spain. The analysed material was cDNA or gDNA that came from T cells, B-cell-depleted T cells, or PBMCs.

CDR3 length: 12 residues. The V gene's germline CDR1 is MDHEN and CDR2 SYDVKM. Trimming took 2 bases from V and 5 from J, leaving 4 bases between them. In the study's own analysis: By means of reference gene primer amplification, nucleated cell counts were estimated. The table came from immunoSEQ multiplex PCR; TCRdb's copy has only in-frame clones and leaves some out. The D gene and trimming were derived from the DNA, and the V and J assignments and clone size from that table. The sample contains fewer than 350,000 clones, around 87% of which appear only once. The receptor was derived from a woman aged 50 to 60 who had recovered from COVID-19. J is TRBJ1-5 and V is TRBV28, with D uncertain. Source material: peripheral blood. CDR3 protein: CASSLQDQPQHF. CDR3 DNA sequence: TGTGCCAGCAGTTTACAGGATCAGCCCCAGCATTTT. Using reference TRBV28 and TRBJ1-5 for the parts outside the CDR3, the full variable domain is DVKVTQSSRYLVKRTGEKVFLECVQDMDHENMFWYRQDPGLGLRLIYFSYDVKMKEKGDIPEGYSVSREKKERFSLILESASTNQTSMYLCASSLQDQPQHFGDGTRLSIL.